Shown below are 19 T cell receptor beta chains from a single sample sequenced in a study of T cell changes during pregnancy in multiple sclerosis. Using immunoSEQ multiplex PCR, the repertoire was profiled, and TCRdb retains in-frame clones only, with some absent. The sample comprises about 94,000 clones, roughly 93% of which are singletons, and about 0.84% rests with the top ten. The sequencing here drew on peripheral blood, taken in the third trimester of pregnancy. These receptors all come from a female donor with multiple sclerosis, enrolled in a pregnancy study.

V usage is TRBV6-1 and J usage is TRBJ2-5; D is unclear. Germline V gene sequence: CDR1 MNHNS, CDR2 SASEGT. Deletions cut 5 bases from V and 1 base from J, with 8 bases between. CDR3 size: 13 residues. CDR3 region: CASSLESQETQYF. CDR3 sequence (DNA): TGTGCCAGCAGTTTAGAGTCCCAAGAGACCCAGTACTTC.

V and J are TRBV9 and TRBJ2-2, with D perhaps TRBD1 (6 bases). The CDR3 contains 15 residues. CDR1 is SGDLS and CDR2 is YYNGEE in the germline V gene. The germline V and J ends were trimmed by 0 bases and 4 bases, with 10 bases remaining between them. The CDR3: CASSVGGHLTGELFF. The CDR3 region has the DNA TGTGCCAGCAGCGTAGGGGGGCACCTCACCGGGGAGCTGTTTTTT.

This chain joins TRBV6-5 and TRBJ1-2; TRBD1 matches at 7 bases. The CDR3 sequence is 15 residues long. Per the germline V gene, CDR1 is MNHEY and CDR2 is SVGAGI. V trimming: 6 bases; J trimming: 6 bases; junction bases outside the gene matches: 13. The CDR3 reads CASRAFGTDSNGYTF. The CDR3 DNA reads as TGTGCCAGCAGGGCCTTCGGGACAGACTCAAATGGCTACACCTTC.

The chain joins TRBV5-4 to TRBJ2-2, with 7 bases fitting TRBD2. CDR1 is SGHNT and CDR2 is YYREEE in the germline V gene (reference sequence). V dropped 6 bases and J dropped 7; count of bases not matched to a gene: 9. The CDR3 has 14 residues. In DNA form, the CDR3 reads TGTGCCAGCAACCTTGGCGGGAGTGGCGGGGAGCTGTTTTTT. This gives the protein CASNLGGSGGELFF.

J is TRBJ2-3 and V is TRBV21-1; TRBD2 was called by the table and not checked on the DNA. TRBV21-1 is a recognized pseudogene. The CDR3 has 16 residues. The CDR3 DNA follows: TGTGCCAGCAGCAAAGCTGGAGACCCGGTTTCAGATACGCAGTATTTT. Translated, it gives CASSKAGDPVSDTQYF.

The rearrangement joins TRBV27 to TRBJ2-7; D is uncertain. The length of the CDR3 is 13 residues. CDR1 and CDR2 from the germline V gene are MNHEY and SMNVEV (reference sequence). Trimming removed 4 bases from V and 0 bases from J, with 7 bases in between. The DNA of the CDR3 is TGTGCCAGCAGTTCCCTATACTCCTACGAGCAGTACTTC. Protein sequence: CASSSLYSYEQYF.

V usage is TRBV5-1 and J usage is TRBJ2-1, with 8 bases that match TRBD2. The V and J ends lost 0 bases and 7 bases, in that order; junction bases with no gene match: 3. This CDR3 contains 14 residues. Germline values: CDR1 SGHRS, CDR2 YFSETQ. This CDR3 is CASSLDTSGNEQFF. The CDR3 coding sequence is TGCGCCAGCAGCTTGGATACTAGCGGTAATGAGCAGTTCTTC. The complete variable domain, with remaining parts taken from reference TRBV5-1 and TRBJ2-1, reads KAGVTQTPRYLIKTRGQQVTLSCSPISGHRSVSWYQQTPGQGLQFLFEYFSETQRNKGNFPGRFSGRQFSNSRSEMNVSTLELGDSALYLCASSLDTSGNEQFFGPGTRLTVL.

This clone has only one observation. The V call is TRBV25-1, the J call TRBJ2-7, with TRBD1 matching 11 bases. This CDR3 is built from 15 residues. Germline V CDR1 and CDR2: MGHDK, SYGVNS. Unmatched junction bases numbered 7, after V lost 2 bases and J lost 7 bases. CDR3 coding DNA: TGTGCCAGCAGTGAAGCTGGGACAGGGGGACTTGAGCAGTACTTC. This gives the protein CASSEAGTGGLEQYF.

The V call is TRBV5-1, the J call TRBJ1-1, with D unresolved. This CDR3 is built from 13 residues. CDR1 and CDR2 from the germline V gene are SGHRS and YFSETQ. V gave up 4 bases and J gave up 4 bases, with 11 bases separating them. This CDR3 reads CASSRTGSTEAFF. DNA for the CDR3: TGCGCCAGCAGCCGGACGGGAAGCACTGAAGCTTTCTTT.

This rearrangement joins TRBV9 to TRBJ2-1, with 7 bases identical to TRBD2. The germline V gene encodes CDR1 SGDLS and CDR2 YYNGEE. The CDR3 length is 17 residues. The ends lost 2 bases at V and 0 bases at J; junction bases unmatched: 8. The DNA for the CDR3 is TGTGCCAGCAGCGTCAATTCAGCTAGCGGCTCCTACAATGAGCAGTTCTTC. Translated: CASSVNSASGSYNEQFF.

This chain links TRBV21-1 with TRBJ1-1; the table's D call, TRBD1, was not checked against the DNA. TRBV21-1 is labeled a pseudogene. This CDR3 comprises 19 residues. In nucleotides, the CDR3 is TGTGCCAGCACCACGCGAGCGACAGGGTTCGAGTTAGGGAACACTGAAGCTTTCTTT. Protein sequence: CASTTRATGFELGNTEAFF.

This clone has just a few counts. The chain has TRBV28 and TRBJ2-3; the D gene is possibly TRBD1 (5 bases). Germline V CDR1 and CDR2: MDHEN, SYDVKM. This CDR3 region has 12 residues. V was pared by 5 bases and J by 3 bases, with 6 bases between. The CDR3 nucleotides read TGTGCCAGCAGTCAGGGTACAGATACGCAGTATTTT. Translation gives CASSQGTDTQYF.

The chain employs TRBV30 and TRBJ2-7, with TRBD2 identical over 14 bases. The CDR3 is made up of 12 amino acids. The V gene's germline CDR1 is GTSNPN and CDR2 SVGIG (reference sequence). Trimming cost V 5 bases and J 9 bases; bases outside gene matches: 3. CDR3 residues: CAWRLAGGGQYF. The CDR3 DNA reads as TGTGCCTGGCGACTAGCGGGAGGGGGGCAGTACTTC.

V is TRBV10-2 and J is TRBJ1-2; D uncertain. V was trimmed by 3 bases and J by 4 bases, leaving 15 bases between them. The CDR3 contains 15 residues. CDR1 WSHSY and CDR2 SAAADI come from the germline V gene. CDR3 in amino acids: CASSDLIAASYGYTF. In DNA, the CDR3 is TGCGCCAGCAGTGATTTGATAGCGGCAAGCTATGGCTACACCTTC.

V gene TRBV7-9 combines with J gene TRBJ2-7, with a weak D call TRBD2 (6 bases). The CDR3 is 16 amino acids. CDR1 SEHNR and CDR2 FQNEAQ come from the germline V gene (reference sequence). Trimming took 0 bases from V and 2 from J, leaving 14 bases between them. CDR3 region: CASSLAGSRDTYEQYF. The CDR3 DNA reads TGTGCCAGCAGCTTAGCGGGGTCGCGGGATACCTACGAGCAGTACTTC.

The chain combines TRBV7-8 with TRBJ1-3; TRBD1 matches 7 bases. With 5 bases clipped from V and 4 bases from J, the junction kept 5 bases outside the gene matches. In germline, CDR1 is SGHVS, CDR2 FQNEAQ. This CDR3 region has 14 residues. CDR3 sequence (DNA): TGTGCCAGCAGCCTAGGGACAGCAGGAAACACCATATATTTT. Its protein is CASSLGTAGNTIYF.

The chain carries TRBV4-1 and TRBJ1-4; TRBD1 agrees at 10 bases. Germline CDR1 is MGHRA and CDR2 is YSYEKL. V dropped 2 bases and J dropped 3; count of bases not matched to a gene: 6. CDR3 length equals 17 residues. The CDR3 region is CASSQRQGAGSNEKLFF. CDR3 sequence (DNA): TGCGCCAGCAGCCAACGACAGGGGGCCGGGTCTAATGAAAAACTGTTTTTT.

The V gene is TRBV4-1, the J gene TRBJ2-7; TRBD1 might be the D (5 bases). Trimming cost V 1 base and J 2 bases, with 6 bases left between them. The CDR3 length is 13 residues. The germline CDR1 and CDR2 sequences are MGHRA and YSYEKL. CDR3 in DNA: TGCGCCAGCAGCCAAGGACAGCCCTACGAGCAGTACTTC. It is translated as CASSQGQPYEQYF.

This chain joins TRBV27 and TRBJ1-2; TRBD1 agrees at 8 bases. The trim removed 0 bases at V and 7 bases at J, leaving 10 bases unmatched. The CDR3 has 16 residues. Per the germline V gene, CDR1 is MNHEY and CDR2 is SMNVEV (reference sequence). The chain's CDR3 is CASSLSGAGQGGGYTF. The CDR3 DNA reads TGTGCCAGCAGTTTATCCGGTGCTGGACAGGGTGGTGGCTACACCTTC.